The T cell receptor (beta chain) under discussion was sequenced for a study of T cell changes during pregnancy in multiple sclerosis. J was trimmed by 7 bases and V by 7 bases; bases with no gene match: 2. The CDR3 covers 13 residues. CDR1 is MNHNS and CDR2 is SASEGT in the germline V gene. Profiled with immunoSEQ multiplex PCR; TCRdb holds only in-frame clones, not every one. The repertoire has 30,000 to 45,000 clones, 92% of them found once; the top ten carry 0.4% to 0.5%. The specimen comprised CD4+ T cells from peripheral blood mononuclear cells, sampled after pregnancy. The V gene is TRBV6-1, the J gene TRBJ1-4; 11 positions match TRBD1. This TCR was sampled from a female donor with multiple sclerosis, enrolled in a pregnancy study. The CDR3 DNA reads TGTGCCAGCAAGGACAGGGGGCTTGAAAAACTGTTTTTT. Amino acid sequence: CASKDRGLEKLFF.